These 11 T cell receptor beta chains share one sample of origin, sequenced in a study of blood T cell repertoires in COVID-19. Libraries were prepared by immunoSEQ multiplex PCR; TCRdb keeps only in-frame clonotypes and omits some of them. The sample lists about 140,000 clones, 75% to 90% seen once, with 10% to 12% in the top ten. What was sequenced was PBMCs or T cells enriched from blood (not recorded which). Every receptor here comes from a man in his 60s who had recovered from COVID-19.

The chain employs TRBV5-5 and TRBJ2-5, with TRBD2 identical over 13 bases. CDR1 SGHKS and CDR2 YYEKEE come from the germline V gene (reference sequence). The CDR3 is made up of 15 amino acids. The V gene end was trimmed by 3 bases and the J gene end by 5 bases; junction bases not matched to a gene: 4. The CDR3 region is CASSWTSGSWETQYF. DNA for the CDR3: TGTGCCAGCAGCTGGACTAGCGGGAGTTGGGAGACCCAGTACTTC. Based on the CDR3 plus reference TRBV5-5 and TRBJ2-5, the full variable domain is DAGVTQSPTHLIKTRGQQVTLRCSPISGHKSVSWYQQVLGQGPQFIFQYYEKEERGRGNFPDRFSARQFPNYSSELNVNALLLGDSALYLCASSWTSGSWETQYFGPGTRLLVL.

The rearrangement links TRBV5-1 to TRBJ2-7; possibly TRBD1 for D (6 bases). The CDR3 spans 15 residues. V lost 1 base, J lost 0 bases, and 11 bases lay in between. The germline gives CDR1 SGHRS, CDR2 YFSETQ. CDR3 nucleotides: TGCGCCAGCAGCTTGCCTACAGGGCACTCCTACGAGCAGTACTTC. Translating gives CASSLPTGHSYEQYF.

The chain has TRBV28 and TRBJ2-7, with TRBD2 identical over 14 bases. The CDR3 spans 16 residues. V was pared by 4 bases and J by 7 bases, with 9 bases of the junction left unmatched. The germline gives CDR1 MDHEN, CDR2 SYDVKM. CDR3 residues: CASSSGTSGRGREQYF. As DNA, the CDR3 is TGTGCCAGCAGTTCGGGGACTAGCGGGAGAGGACGGGAGCAGTACTTC.

This clone has more than one count but fewer than ten. The rearrangement links TRBV7-9 to TRBJ1-5; D not resolved. The V and J ends lost 4 bases and 3 bases respectively, with 13 bases between them. The CDR3 sequence is 15 residues long. Germline CDR1 SEHNR, CDR2 FQNEAQ (reference sequence). DNA for the CDR3: TGTGCCAGCAGCTCCGGGTTCGGGGACAATCAGCCCCAGCATTTT. Translation gives CASSSGFGDNQPQHF. The full variable domain, its missing parts supplied by reference TRBV7-9 and TRBJ1-5, is DTGVSQNPRHKITKRGQNVTFRCDPISEHNRLYWYRQTLGQGPEFLTYFQNEAQLEKSRLLSDRFSAERPKGSFSTLEIQRTEQGDSAMYLCASSSGFGDNQPQHFGDGTRLSIL.

The J gene is TRBJ2-1, the V gene TRBV7-6; TRBD1 aligns across 10 bases. CDR3 length equals 15 residues. The trim removed 0 bases at V and 5 bases at J, leaving 1 base unmatched. CDR1 and CDR2 from the germline V gene are SGHVS and FNYEAQ. CDR3 sequence (DNA): TGTGCCAGCAGCTTAGCGACAGGGGGCCACAATGAGCAGTTCTTC. This sequence encodes CASSLATGGHNEQFF.

V usage is TRBV7-9 and J usage is TRBJ1-2, with D perhaps TRBD1 (6 bases). The CDR3 covers 16 residues. Trimming took 2 bases from V and 5 from J, leaving 18 bases between them. From germline, CDR1 is SEHNR and CDR2 FQNEAQ (reference sequence). The CDR3 sequence: CASSLYRDTKFYGYTF. The CDR3 DNA reads as TGTGCCAGCAGCTTATACCGGGACACAAAATTTTATGGCTACACCTTC.

The chain has TRBV6-4 and TRBJ2-7; no definite D call. V was shortened by 2 bases and J by 8 bases, with 7 bases between the two germline ends. The CDR3 consists of 11 residues. Germline CDR1 is MRHNA and CDR2 is SNTAGT. This CDR3 is CASSDGFKQYF. The CDR3, as DNA: TGTGCCAGCAGTGACGGCTTCAAGCAGTACTTC.

This clone was counted a single time. This rearrangement joins TRBV2 to TRBJ2-4, with 14 bases aligning to TRBD2. In germline, CDR1 is SNHLY, CDR2 FYNNEI. The CDR3 covers 16 residues. The V segment lost 8 bases and the J segment 0 bases; nucleotides outside the gene matches: 3. CDR3 protein: CASGTSGGRAKNIQYF. In DNA form, the CDR3 reads TGTGCCAGCGGGACTAGCGGGGGACGAGCCAAAAACATTCAGTACTTC.

The chain is built from TRBV27 and TRBJ1-5, with 8 bases that match TRBD1. The CDR3 is 15 amino acids. Germline V gene lookup returns CDR1 MNHEY and CDR2 SMNVEV (reference sequence). The trim removed 4 bases at V and 1 base at J, leaving 3 bases unmatched. The CDR3 coding sequence is TGTGCCAGCAGTTCCAGGGGGCGAAGCAATCAGCCCCAGCATTTT. Translation: CASSSRGRSNQPQHF.

This clone occurred once. This rearrangement joins TRBV7-3 to TRBJ1-1, with 11 bases aligning to TRBD1. V was pared by 4 bases and J by 5 bases, with 3 bases of the junction left unmatched. This CDR3 region has 14 residues. Germline V gives CDR1 SGHTA, CDR2 FQGTGA. The CDR3 DNA follows: TGTGCCAGCAGCTGGACAGGGGGCAGTACTGAAGCTTTCTTT. Its translation is CASSWTGGSTEAFF.

This clone was seen a few times. CDR3 amino acids: CASSPNRDKAYEQYF. In DNA, the CDR3 is TGTGCCAGCAGCCCGAACCGGGACAAGGCCTACGAGCAGTACTTC. This chain uses TRBV11-2 with TRBJ2-7; weak D call: TRBD1 (6 bases). V shed 5 bases and J shed 2 bases, with 16 bases lying between them. The CDR3 length is 15 residues. Germline-derived CDR1 and CDR2 are SGHAT and FQNNGV.